This T cell receptor (beta chain) is drawn from a study of blood T cell repertoires in COVID-19. With 4 bases clipped from V and 8 bases from J, the junction kept 2 bases outside the gene matches. The germline V gene encodes CDR1 MNHNY and CDR2 SVGAGI (reference sequence). This CDR3 contains 12 residues. Method: immunoSEQ multiplex PCR; TCRdb's copy keeps in-frame clones and lacks some. The data contain 250,000 to 350,000 clones, 75% to 90% of them singletons. This receptor was identified in a woman aged 50 to 65 with COVID-19, enrolled during active disease. Sample: peripheral blood. The rearrangement links TRBV6-6 to TRBJ1-1, with 9 nucleotides matching TRBD1. DNA for the CDR3: TGTGCCAGCAGTTTCGGGACAGGGGAAGCTTTCTTT. This encodes CASSFGTGEAFF.